Sequencing of this T cell receptor beta chain was carried out in a study of blood T cell repertoires in COVID-19. How the authors handled the data: Amplified reference gene primers provided the basis for estimating nucleated cell counts. The assay was immunoSEQ multiplex PCR, and TCRdb's table has in-frame clones only and misses some. V and J calls and clone size are copied from that table; D and trimming were computed from the DNA. The sample contains about 320,000 clones, 75% to 85% of which appear only once. What was sequenced was peripheral blood. The sequence was collected from a human donor in a cohort sampled during active COVID-19.

This CDR3 reads CASSLSGGYGYTF. CDR3 in DNA: TGCGCCAGCAGCTTGTCAGGGGGCTATGGCTACACCTTC. This chain links TRBV5-1 with TRBJ1-2; 7 bases align to TRBD1. The trim removed 1 base at V and 4 bases at J, leaving 1 base unmatched. This CDR3 is built from 13 residues. The germline CDR1 and CDR2 sequences are SGHRS and YFSETQ.